The 20 T cell receptor beta chains presented below share a single source sample, sequenced in a study of blood T cell repertoires in COVID-19. Using immunoSEQ multiplex PCR, the repertoire was profiled, and TCRdb retains in-frame clones only, with some absent. The sample has hundreds of thousands of clones, approximately 87% seen once. What was sequenced was peripheral blood. These receptors all come from a woman in her forties or fifties who had recovered from COVID-19.

This sequence joins TRBV6-1 and TRBJ1-4; D may be TRBD1 (5 bases). V lost 0 bases and J 7 bases, leaving 12 bases between the germline ends. In germline, CDR1 is MNHNS, CDR2 SASEGT. The CDR3 has 15 residues. The CDR3 here is CASSEARGRGEKLFF. CDR3 DNA sequence: TGTGCCAGCAGTGAAGCGCGGGGTAGGGGTGAAAAACTGTTTTTT.

The J gene is TRBJ1-6, the V gene TRBV7-9; 7 bases fit TRBD1. The V and J ends lost 5 bases and 10 bases, in that order; junction bases with no gene match: 5. Germline CDR1 is SEHNR and CDR2 is FQNEAQ (reference sequence). This CDR3 is 13 amino acids long. The chain's CDR3 is CASSRDSLSPLHF. The CDR3 region has the DNA TGTGCCAGCAGCCGGGACAGTCTCTCACCCCTCCACTTT.

The chain uses TRBV4-3 and TRBJ1-3; TRBD1 is a possible D gene (5 bases). CDR1 is LGHNA and CDR2 is YSLEER in the germline V gene. V lost 1 base, J lost 0 bases, and 13 bases lay in between. CDR3 length: 17 residues. The CDR3 DNA sequence: TGCGCCAGCAGCCAAGTAGGAGGGACGAACTCTGGAAACACCATATATTTT. The encoded protein is CASSQVGGTNSGNTIYF.

The J gene is TRBJ1-3, the V gene TRBV5-1, with D perhaps TRBD1 (5 bases). V was shortened by 4 bases and J by 0 bases, with 11 bases between the two germline ends. The CDR3 length is 15 residues. Germline CDR1 reads SGHRS; CDR2 reads YFSETQ. The CDR3 coding sequence is TGCGCCAGCAGCGCCCAGACAGTCTCTGGAAACACCATATATTTT. Its protein is CASSAQTVSGNTIYF.

The chain combines TRBV4-3 with TRBJ1-4, with 8 bases matching TRBD1. J was trimmed by 7 bases and V by 2 bases; bases with no gene match: 12. In germline, CDR1 is LGHNA, CDR2 YSLEER. This CDR3 contains 17 residues. CDR3 bases: TGCGCCAGCAGCCAACGTGAGGGGGTTACAGGGGGTGAAAAACTGTTTTTT. This translates into CASSQREGVTGGEKLFF.

This chain uses TRBV4-3 with TRBJ2-7; 13 bases agree with TRBD2. This CDR3 has 15 amino acids. Trimming at V came to 1 base and at J to 6 bases, leaving 3 bases not matched to a gene. CDR1 and CDR2 (germline): LGHNA, YSLEER. As DNA, the CDR3 is TGCGCCAGCAGCCAAGTACTAGCGGGGGGGCGCGAGCAGTACTTC. Protein product: CASSQVLAGGREQYF.

CDR3 in DNA: TGTGCCAGCAGCGAACAGGGGGCATCCTACGAGCAGTACTTC. Translation: CASSEQGASYEQYF. This chain connects TRBV28 to TRBJ2-7; 9 bases match TRBD1. The ends lost 6 bases at V and 1 base at J; junction bases unmatched: 4. There are 14 residues in the CDR3. Per the germline V gene, CDR1 is MDHEN and CDR2 is SYDVKM.

The chain carries TRBV21-1 and TRBJ2-7; no DNA check was done on the table's D call, TRBD2. TRBV21-1 is described as a pseudogene. The CDR3 covers 16 residues. CDR3 nucleotide sequence: TGTGCCAGCAGGAGGGAGGGGCGGGAGACAACCTACGAGCAGTACTTC. Protein: CASRREGRETTYEQYF.

The rearrangement joins TRBV11-2 to TRBJ2-1; TRBD1 aligns across 7 bases. The CDR3 contains 13 residues. Germline CDR1 SGHAT, CDR2 FQNNGV. Losses at the gene ends were 3 bases for V and 14 bases for J; bases not matched to a gene: 10. Here the CDR3 DNA reads TGTGCCAGCAGCTTGAGCCGGACAGGAAGGGAGTTCTTC. Translation: CASSLSRTGREFF.

The V call is TRBV6-1, the J call TRBJ2-7, with D possibly being TRBD1 (5 bases). The germline V gene has CDR1 MNHNS and CDR2 SASEGT. Trimming pared 2 bases from V and 6 bases from J, leaving 8 bases between. This CDR3 has 12 residues. The CDR3 DNA sequence: TGTGCCAGCAGTGAAATAGGGGTCGAGCAGTACTTC. Its protein is CASSEIGVEQYF.

The J gene is TRBJ1-3, the V gene TRBV7-2; 8 bases map to TRBD1. There are 16 residues in the CDR3. The germline V gene encodes CDR1 SGHTA and CDR2 FQGNSA. Germline trimming cut 5 bases from V and 2 bases from J; bases unmatched to any gene: 8. As DNA, the CDR3 is TGTGCCAGCAGCCCAAGACCGGGACAGGCTGGAAACACCATATATTTT. Its translation: CASSPRPGQAGNTIYF.

J is TRBJ2-7 and V is TRBV18; 9 bases line up with TRBD2. The V and J ends lost 1 base and 3 bases, in that order; junction bases with no gene match: 4. CDR3 length equals 15 residues. Germline V CDR1 and CDR2: KGHSH, LQKENI. CDR3 sequence reads: CASSPQREALYEQYF. CDR3 coding DNA: TGTGCCAGCTCACCACAGCGGGAGGCCCTCTACGAGCAGTACTTC.

The chain joins TRBV7-2 to TRBJ1-2; a possible D gene is TRBD1 (6 bases). Trimming took off 1 base at V and 7 bases at J, with 13 bases between the two ends. This CDR3 comprises 14 residues. CDR1 is SGHTA and CDR2 is FQGNSA in the germline V gene. For the CDR3, the DNA is TGTGCCAGCAGCTTAGGGCAGGGGTCGGGTGGCTACACCTTC. This translates into CASSLGQGSGGYTF.

The rearrangement uses TRBV6-2 or TRBV6-3 and TRBJ1-2; D call uncertain. Trimming removed 0 bases at V and 8 bases at J, with 13 bases between. This CDR3 spans 14 amino acids. In germline, CDR1 is MNHEY, CDR2 SVGEGT. CDR3 amino acids: CASSYSDSRSGYTF. Here the CDR3 DNA reads TGTGCCAGCAGTTACTCAGACTCGAGGAGCGGCTACACCTTC.

As for this clone: Different DNA sequences within this sample yield the same CDR3. The chain carries TRBV6-5 and TRBJ2-7, with D possibly matching TRBD2 (5 bases). This CDR3 comprises 13 residues. The V end lost 6 bases, the J end lost 2 bases, and 11 bases lay between the germline ends. In germline, CDR1 is MNHEY, CDR2 SVGAGI. DNA of the CDR3: TGTGCCAGCAGCCGGGATCGCACCTACGAGCAGTACTTC. Amino acids: CASSRDRTYEQYF.

This chain links TRBV15 with TRBJ1-2; TRBD1 matches at 9 bases. Germline lookup yields CDR1 LNHNV and CDR2 YYDKDF (reference sequence). The CDR3 length is 14 residues. V was clipped by 0 bases and J by 7 bases; unmatched bases: 3. The CDR3, as DNA: TGTGCCACCAGCAGAGATACAGGGGGCGGTGGCTACACCTTC. This sequence encodes CATSRDTGGGGYTF.

The chain employs TRBV27 and TRBJ2-3, with 7 bases identical to TRBD1. The germline V gene has CDR1 MNHEY and CDR2 SMNVEV (reference sequence). The CDR3 extends over 15 amino acids. Losses at the gene ends were 5 bases for V and 1 base for J; bases not matched to a gene: 6. The CDR3 reads CASSHGQGGTDTQYF. CDR3 nucleotides: TGTGCCAGCAGTCACGGCCAGGGGGGCACAGATACGCAGTATTTT.

The gene calls are TRBV4-2 and TRBJ1-3; D uncertain. CDR3 length equals 15 residues. Trimming cost V 2 bases and J 0 bases, with 8 bases left between them. CDR1 is LGHNA, CDR2 YNFKEQ, per germline. Written as DNA, the CDR3 is TGTGCCAGCAGCCAAAAAGGGAGCTCTGGAAACACCATATATTTT. Translating gives CASSQKGSSGNTIYF.

In its sample, this clone was seen many times. The chain is built from TRBV10-3 and TRBJ1-6; 9 bases agree with TRBD1. J lost 6 bases, V lost 10 bases, and 7 bases had no gene match. CDR3 length: 14 residues. Germline V gene data show CDR1 as ENHRY and CDR2 as SYGVKD. The CDR3 nucleotides read TGTGCCACCCTAAGGGGACAGGGTAATTCACCCCTCCACTTT. Translation gives CATLRGQGNSPLHF.

The chain couples TRBV5-1 to TRBJ2-5, with TRBD1 identical over 7 bases. CDR1 is SGHRS and CDR2 is YFSETQ in the germline V gene. The CDR3 contains 13 residues. V dropped 3 bases and J dropped 5; count of bases not matched to a gene: 4. CDR3 in amino acids: CASSSGQAETQYF. The CDR3 nucleotides read TGCGCCAGCAGCTCCGGACAGGCGGAGACCCAGTACTTC.